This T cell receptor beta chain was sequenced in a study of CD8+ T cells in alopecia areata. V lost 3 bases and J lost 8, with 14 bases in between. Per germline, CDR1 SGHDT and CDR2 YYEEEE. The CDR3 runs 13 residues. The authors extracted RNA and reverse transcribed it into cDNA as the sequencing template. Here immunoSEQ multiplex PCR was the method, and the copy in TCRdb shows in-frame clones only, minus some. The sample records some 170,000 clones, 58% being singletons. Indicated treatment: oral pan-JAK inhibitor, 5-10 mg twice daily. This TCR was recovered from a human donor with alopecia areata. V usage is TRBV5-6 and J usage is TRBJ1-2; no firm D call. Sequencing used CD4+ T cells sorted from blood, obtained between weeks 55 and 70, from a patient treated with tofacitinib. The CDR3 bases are TGTGCCAGCAGCTACAAGCGTGTTGGAGGCTACACCTTC. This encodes CASSYKRVGGYTF.